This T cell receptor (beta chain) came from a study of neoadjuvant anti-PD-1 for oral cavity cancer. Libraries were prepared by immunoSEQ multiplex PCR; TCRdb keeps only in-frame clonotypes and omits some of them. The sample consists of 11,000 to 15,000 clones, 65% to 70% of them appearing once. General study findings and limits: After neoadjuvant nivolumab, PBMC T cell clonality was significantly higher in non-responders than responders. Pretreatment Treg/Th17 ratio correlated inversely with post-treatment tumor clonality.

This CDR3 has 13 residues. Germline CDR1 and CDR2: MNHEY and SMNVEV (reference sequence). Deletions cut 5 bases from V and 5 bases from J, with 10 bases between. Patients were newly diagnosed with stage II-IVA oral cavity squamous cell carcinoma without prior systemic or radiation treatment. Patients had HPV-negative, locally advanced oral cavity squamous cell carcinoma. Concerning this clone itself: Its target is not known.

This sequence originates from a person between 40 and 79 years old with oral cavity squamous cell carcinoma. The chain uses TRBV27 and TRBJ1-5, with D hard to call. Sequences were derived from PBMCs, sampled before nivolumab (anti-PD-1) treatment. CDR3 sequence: CASSLWLDQPQHF. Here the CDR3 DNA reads TGTGCCAGCAGTCTCTGGCTGGATCAGCCCCAGCATTTT.